This T cell receptor beta chain originates from a study of blood T cell repertoires in COVID-19 (TCRdb year 2020). Some background on the complete study: For ImmuneRACE Cohort 3, a participant was defined as recovered based on two consecutive negative NP/OP PCR tests, clearance by a healthcare professional, or resolution of symptoms. Samples from collaborators originated in the United States, Italy and Spain and spanned both the acute and convalescent phases of COVID-19. Subjects who had been exposed to COVID-19, were actively infected with it, or had recovered from it provided the deeply sampled blood TCRbeta repertoires that made up the dataset. Samples came from the ongoing ImmuneRACE study (first 160 participants) plus 1,254 subjects from 6 global collaborators. The prospective study material was composed of cDNA or gDNA derived from T cells, B-cell-depleted T cells, or PBMCs. The repertoires were released in a freely available public database intended as a resource for research on the immune response to SARS-CoV-2. Where available, HLA class I and class II types were obtained from metadata supplied by the sample provider rather than from assay-based typing. Nearly every sample came with metadata listing a de-identified subject ID, COVID-19 status, age in years and sex. The paper's findings and limits, for the study overall: The quantity of clinical and demographic metadata differed by source and by participant and was supplied without curation.

TCRbeta CDR3 regions were amplified from genomic DNA by means of the immunoSEQ Assay, a bias-controlled multiplex PCR. The paper's data handling went like this. The number of nucleated cells in each sample was estimated by amplification of reference gene primers within the assay. Sequence reads were collapsed and filtered to measure the absolute abundance of every unique TCRbeta CDR3 rearrangement. For each sample, productive Simpson clonality was calculated as the square root of Simpson's diversity index across productive rearrangements. This immuneACCESS table, as held by TCRdb, lists in-frame sequences with V and J called but not all clones. Of the missing ones, under half trace to an unresolved V gene in checked studies; the others have no known cause. D and trimming were read from the DNA, whereas the V and J calls and clone size are those reported in that table. Across this sample there are around 360,000 clones, with 70% to 90% seen only once. The ten largest clones add up to roughly 1.9% of the sample.

This clone was seen only once. The specificity of this receptor is unknown. Within one base of it there is no much larger clone, and no base qualities were kept. Enrolling through a virtual design, the prospective study's participants ranged in age from roughly 18 to 89 years and lived across roughly 23 United States geographic areas. In the prospective study, cohorts were assigned on the basis of participant-reported clinical history obtained from a screening survey and a study questionnaire. In the prospective study, whole blood, serum and a nasopharyngeal or oropharyngeal swab were collected from each participant by mobile phlebotomists. Over a roughly 2-month period, participants in the prospective study had the option of providing additional blood draws and questionnaires. Blood samples from the prospective study were shipped frozen or at room temperature prior to DNA extraction. The source of this sequence is a man aged 40-49 years in a cohort exposed to, infected with or recovered from COVID-19 (not recorded which). Sequenced material: PBMCs or T cells enriched from blood (not recorded which).

The base sequence is TGTGCCAGCAGCCCTGGACAGGGTTGGTCCGGGGAGCTGTTTTTT. Its product reads: CASSPGQGWSGELFF. Rearrangement joined TRBV3-1 (or the pseudogene TRBV3-2) to TRBJ2-2, and 8 bases in between align with TRBD1. Measured from the cysteine to the phenylalanine, the CDR3 is 15 residues long. The only DNA kept is the CDR3, 45 bases in frame from the first base. CDR1 and CDR2 are drawn from the germline V gene (reference sequence): LGHDT, YNNKEL. After removal of 4 bases from V and 6 bases from J, the junction retains 7 bases not matched to a gene.